What follows is one T cell receptor (beta chain) and its context. The CDR3 contains 15 residues. The V end lost 4 bases, the J end lost 3 bases, and 13 bases lay between the germline ends. The germline CDR1 and CDR2 sequences are MNHEY and SMNVEV (reference sequence). In alopecia areata patients, both lesional scalp punch biopsies and peripheral blood were collected. It was from PBMCs that CD4+ and CD8+ T cells were sorted. The data stem from a study of CD8+ T cells in alopecia areata. TCR sequencing used cDNA made by reverse transcription of extracted RNA. Data came from immunoSEQ multiplex PCR; TCRdb stores just in-frame clones and leaves some out. The table shows 150,000 to 180,000 clones, with 40% to 60% occurring only once.

The TCR comes from a human donor with alopecia areata. This specimen was CD8+ T cells sorted from blood, taken at week 0. This rearrangement joins TRBV27 to TRBJ1-5; no clear D gene. The CDR3 region has the DNA TGTGCCAGCAGTTGGGCCGGGCAACACAATCAGCCCCAGCATTTT. Its protein is CASSWAGQHNQPQHF.